This T cell receptor (beta chain) was captured in a study of T-cell reconstitution after alpha-beta-depleted transplantation in children. TCRbeta library construction was performed incorporating unique molecular identifiers. In TCRdb, the PCR reads were re-called with MiXCR into one record per CDR3 protein. Of about 490,000 distinct CDR3 sequences in the sample, roughly a tenth were seen once. This clonotype was detected only a few times. Its antigen is as yet unknown. Germline trimming cut 4 bases from V and 2 bases from J; bases unmatched to any gene: 21. Looked up from germline, CDR1 is SQVTM and CDR2 is ANQGSEA. The CDR3 spans 20 residues. Study outcomes and limitations: TCRbeta diversity was high at day 60 in some patients (a result of surviving recipient T cells and thymic progenitors). Diversity and T-cell counts at one year after transplant derived mostly from new T cells.

Sequences were derived from PBMCs, sampled before TCRalphabeta/CD19-depleted stem cell transplant. This rearrangement joins TRBV29-1 to TRBJ2-7; 12 bases are shared with TRBD2. This sequence originates from a child aged 2 to 9 with inherited bone marrow failure, due to receive a stem cell transplant. The CDR3 nucleotides are TGCAGCGTTGTCGGGGACAGGGACTGGACTAGCGGGAACCGTCCCTACGAGCAGTACTTC. Protein: CSVVGDRDWTSGNRPYEQYF.